The rows below give T cell receptor beta chains drawn from one sample of a study of blood T cell repertoires in COVID-19. The method was immunoSEQ multiplex PCR; TCRdb's version includes in-frame clones alone and lacks a portion of them. Of about 170,000 clones detected, 85% to 95% appear once; the ten largest clones hold roughly 4.8%. Sequencing was carried out using peripheral blood. The receptors were gathered from a woman in her forties or fifties with acute or convalescent COVID-19. Each CDR3 is given with its conserved first and last residue. The D gene is left open where the match is weak. Not every row has a clone size; where given, it reads once, few, many or a size class.

V gene: TRBV5-1
clone size: once
J gene: TRBJ1-1
D gene: TRBD1
CDR3 protein: CASSWGQAGTEAFF
CDR3 DNA: TGCGCCAGCAGCTGGGGACAGGCGGGCACTGAAGCTTTCTTT

V gene: TRBV19
clone size: once
J gene: TRBJ1-5
D gene: .
CDR3 protein: CASSNTPGGNQPQHF
CDR3 DNA: TGTGCCAGTAGTAATACACCGGGGGGCAATCAGCCCCAGCATTTT

V gene: TRBV2
clone size: .
J gene: TRBJ2-1
D gene: TRBD2
CDR3 protein: CASSDAGGLWDNEQFF
CDR3 DNA: TGTGCCAGCAGTGACGCGGGAGGGCTCTGGGACAATGAGCAGTTCTTC

V gene: TRBV3-1/TRBV3-2
clone size: .
J gene: TRBJ1-2
D gene: .
CDR3 protein: CASSQGGGYTF
CDR3 DNA: TGTGCCAGCAGCCAAGGAGGGGGCTACACCTTC

V gene: TRBV20-1
clone size: .
J gene: TRBJ1-6
D gene: .
CDR3 protein: CSAGENSPLHF
CDR3 DNA: TGCAGTGCAGGGGAAAATTCACCCCTCCACTTT

V gene: TRBV10-3
clone size: .
J gene: TRBJ1-6
D gene: TRBD1
CDR3 protein: CATGGTGLNSPLHF
CDR3 DNA: TGTGCCACCGGAGGGACAGGACTTAATTCACCCCTCCACTTT

V gene: TRBV12-5
clone size: .
J gene: TRBJ2-2
D gene: .
CDR3 protein: CASEQGNTGELFF
CDR3 DNA: TGTGCTAGTGAACAGGGTAACACCGGGGAGCTGTTTTTT

V gene: TRBV12-3/TRBV12-4
clone size: .
J gene: TRBJ1-1
D gene: TRBD1
CDR3 protein: CASTLTGFTEAFF
CDR3 DNA: TGTGCCAGCACCCTGACAGGGTTTACTGAAGCTTTCTTT

V gene: TRBV28
clone size: .
J gene: TRBJ1-1
D gene: .
CDR3 protein: CASSSYTGAFF
CDR3 DNA: TGTGCCAGCAGTTCCTATACAGGAGCTTTCTTT

V gene: TRBV18
clone size: .
J gene: TRBJ2-3
D gene: .
CDR3 protein: CASSPYGGADTQYF
CDR3 DNA: TGTGCCAGCTCACCTTACGGGGGAGCAGATACGCAGTATTTT

V gene: TRBV21-1
clone size: .
J gene: TRBJ1-5
D gene: .
CDR3 protein: CASSTSGDSNQPQHF
CDR3 DNA: TGTGCCAGCAGCACTTCAGGGGATAGCAATCAGCCCCAGCATTTT

V gene: TRBV7-9
clone size: once
J gene: TRBJ1-1
D gene: TRBD1
CDR3 protein: CASRVTGENTEAFF
CDR3 DNA: TGTGCCAGCAGGGTGACAGGGGAGAACACTGAAGCTTTCTTT

V gene: TRBV18
clone size: .
J gene: TRBJ1-1
D gene: .
CDR3 protein: CATLKRIPPGDTEAFF
CDR3 DNA: TGTGCCACCCTTAAAAGGATTCCCCCGGGGGACACTGAAGCTTTCTTT

V gene: TRBV20-1
clone size: .
J gene: TRBJ2-5
D gene: .
CDR3 protein: CSARPQETQYF
CDR3 DNA: TGCAGTGCTAGACCTCAAGAGACCCAGTACTTC

V gene: TRBV6-1
clone size: .
J gene: TRBJ2-1
D gene: .
CDR3 protein: CASSESGHSSYNEQFF
CDR3 DNA: TGTGCCAGCAGTGAAAGTGGTCATAGCTCCTACAATGAGCAGTTCTTC

V gene: TRBV29-1
clone size: .
J gene: TRBJ2-1
D gene: .
CDR3 protein: CSVENRFHEQFF
CDR3 DNA: TGCAGCGTTGAGAATCGGTTCCATGAGCAGTTCTTC

V gene: TRBV5-1
clone size: .
J gene: TRBJ1-2
D gene: TRBD1
CDR3 protein: CASSLGQGGGYTF
CDR3 DNA: TGCGCCAGCAGCCTTGGACAGGGAGGTGGCTACACCTTC

V gene: TRBV10-3
clone size: .
J gene: TRBJ1-1
D gene: .
CDR3 protein: CAIRAGKDTEAFF
CDR3 DNA: TGTGCCATACGCGCAGGGAAGGACACTGAAGCTTTCTTT

V gene: TRBV7-8
clone size: once
J gene: TRBJ1-5
D gene: TRBD1
CDR3 protein: CASSPDRGNQPQHF
CDR3 DNA: TGTGCCAGCAGCCCTGACAGGGGGAATCAGCCCCAGCATTTT

V gene: TRBV13
clone size: .
J gene: TRBJ1-2
D gene: TRBD1
CDR3 protein: CASSRTGEVGGYTF
CDR3 DNA: TGTGCCAGCAGCCGGACAGGGGAGGTTGGGGGCTACACCTTC

V gene: TRBV7-2
clone size: .
J gene: TRBJ2-3
D gene: .
CDR3 protein: CASSFGSPTTDTQYF
CDR3 DNA: TGTGCCAGCAGTTTCGGGTCGCCTACCACAGATACGCAGTATTTT

V gene: TRBV7-2
clone size: .
J gene: TRBJ1-3
D gene: .
CDR3 protein: CASSLAGAGNTIYF
CDR3 DNA: TGTGCCAGCAGCTTAGCAGGGGCTGGAAACACCATATATTTT

V gene: TRBV30
clone size: .
J gene: TRBJ1-3
D gene: .
CDR3 protein: CAWSVDSWSSGNTIYF
CDR3 DNA: TGTGCCTGGAGTGTGGACAGTTGGAGCTCTGGAAACACCATATATTTT

V gene: TRBV14
clone size: .
J gene: TRBJ2-2
D gene: .
CDR3 protein: CASSQPMRVGARGTGELFF
CDR3 DNA: TGTGCCAGCAGCCAACCTATGAGAGTGGGGGCGCGAGGGACCGGGGAGCTGTTTTTT

V gene: TRBV5-1
clone size: .
J gene: TRBJ1-1
D gene: TRBD1
CDR3 protein: CASSAQGGNTEAFF
CDR3 DNA: TGCGCCAGCAGCGCCCAGGGGGGGAACACTGAAGCTTTCTTT

V gene: TRBV6-5
clone size: few
J gene: TRBJ1-6
D gene: .
CDR3 protein: CASRIDRIQGSPLHF
CDR3 DNA: TGTGCCAGCAGAATCGACAGGATTCAAGGTTCACCCCTCCACTTT

V gene: TRBV18
clone size: .
J gene: TRBJ1-2
D gene: .
CDR3 protein: CASSEPDRKYGYTF
CDR3 DNA: TGTGCCAGCTCAGAGCCGGACAGAAAGTATGGCTACACCTTC

V gene: TRBV15
clone size: .
J gene: TRBJ2-1
D gene: TRBD1
CDR3 protein: CATSSSGTGSYNEQFF
CDR3 DNA: TGTGCCACCAGCAGTTCCGGGACAGGGTCCTACAATGAGCAGTTCTTC

V gene: TRBV9
clone size: once
J gene: TRBJ2-5
D gene: .
CDR3 protein: CASSPTGQETQYF
CDR3 DNA: TGTGCCAGCAGCCCGACAGGTCAAGAGACCCAGTACTTC

V gene: TRBV29-1
clone size: .
J gene: TRBJ2-1
D gene: TRBD1
CDR3 protein: CSVTGTGRPYNEQFF
CDR3 DNA: TGCAGCGTGACCGGGACAGGGAGGCCCTACAATGAGCAGTTCTTC

V gene: TRBV7-2
clone size: few
J gene: TRBJ2-1
D gene: TRBD2
CDR3 protein: CASSKHPSSGRDNEQFF
CDR3 DNA: TGTGCCAGCAGCAAACACCCCTCCAGCGGGAGAGACAATGAGCAGTTCTTC

V gene: TRBV5-4
clone size: .
J gene: TRBJ1-5
D gene: .
CDR3 protein: CASSSGPGSNQPQHF
CDR3 DNA: TGTGCCAGCAGTAGCGGGCCCGGCAGCAATCAGCCCCAGCATTTT

V gene: TRBV7-9
clone size: .
J gene: TRBJ2-1
D gene: .
CDR3 protein: CASSSQGGTNNEQFF
CDR3 DNA: TGTGCCAGCAGCTCACAGGGGGGGACCAACAATGAGCAGTTCTTC

V gene: TRBV12-3/TRBV12-4
clone size: .
J gene: TRBJ1-1
D gene: TRBD1
CDR3 protein: CASTFDRGTEAFF
CDR3 DNA: TGTGCCAGCACTTTCGACAGGGGCACTGAAGCTTTCTTT

V gene: TRBV6-6
clone size: .
J gene: TRBJ2-1
D gene: TRBD2
CDR3 protein: CASTNRAGGPLNEQFF
CDR3 DNA: TGTGCCAGCACCAACAGAGCGGGAGGGCCGTTGAATGAGCAGTTCTTC

V gene: TRBV29-1
clone size: .
J gene: TRBJ2-1
D gene: TRBD2
CDR3 protein: CSVEEVGGAYNEQFF
CDR3 DNA: TGCAGCGTTGAAGAGGTCGGGGGGGCGTACAATGAGCAGTTCTTC

V gene: TRBV2
clone size: once
J gene: TRBJ1-4
D gene: .
CDR3 protein: CASTLRANEKLFF
CDR3 DNA: TGTGCCAGCACTTTGAGAGCTAATGAAAAACTGTTTTTT

V gene: TRBV20-1
clone size: .
J gene: TRBJ2-1
D gene: .
CDR3 protein: CSASHEEQFF
CDR3 DNA: TGCAGTGCTTCGCACGAGGAGCAGTTCTTC

V gene: TRBV25-1
clone size: .
J gene: TRBJ2-5
D gene: .
CDR3 protein: CASSPGGRETQYF
CDR3 DNA: TGTGCCAGCAGCCCCGGGGGGCGAGAGACCCAGTACTTC

V gene: TRBV6-7
clone size: .
J gene: TRBJ2-3
D gene: .
CDR3 protein: CASEGLRESTDTQYF
CDR3 DNA: TGTGCCAGCGAGGGTTTGAGGGAAAGCACAGATACGCAGTATTTT

V gene: TRBV9
clone size: .
J gene: TRBJ2-2
D gene: .
CDR3 protein: CASSPRGSGDTGELFF
CDR3 DNA: TGTGCCAGCAGCCCCCGGGGTAGCGGAGACACCGGGGAGCTGTTTTTT

V gene: TRBV27
clone size: .
J gene: TRBJ2-1
D gene: TRBD2
CDR3 protein: CASSSGLAEYNEQFF
CDR3 DNA: TGTGCCAGCAGTTCGGGACTAGCGGAATACAATGAGCAGTTCTTC

V gene: TRBV5-4
clone size: .
J gene: TRBJ1-2
D gene: TRBD1
CDR3 protein: CASSPHDRGYGYTF
CDR3 DNA: TGTGCCAGCAGCCCTCACGACAGGGGCTATGGCTACACCTTC

V gene: TRBV28
clone size: .
J gene: TRBJ1-1
D gene: TRBD1
CDR3 protein: CASLPGQGAPRAFF
CDR3 DNA: TGTGCCAGCCTACCGGGACAGGGGGCACCGAGGGCTTTCTTT

V gene: TRBV3-1/TRBV3-2
clone size: .
J gene: TRBJ2-3
D gene: .
CDR3 protein: CASSLLLEPDTQYF
CDR3 DNA: TGTGCCAGCAGCCTGCTGTTAGAGCCAGATACGCAGTATTTT

V gene: TRBV15
clone size: .
J gene: TRBJ2-1
D gene: TRBD2
CDR3 protein: CATSSRSGGYNEQFF
CDR3 DNA: TGTGCCACCAGCAGTCGAAGCGGGGGGTACAATGAGCAGTTCTTC

V gene: TRBV7-3
clone size: .
J gene: TRBJ1-1
D gene: TRBD1
CDR3 protein: CASSWTGDTEAFF
CDR3 DNA: TGTGCCAGCAGCTGGACAGGGGACACTGAAGCTTTCTTT